The 30 T cell receptor beta chains in this list originate from one sample, sequenced in a study of blood T cell repertoires in COVID-19. Method: immunoSEQ multiplex PCR; TCRdb's copy keeps in-frame clones and lacks some. The data hold 250,000 or so clones, with approximately 86% observed a single time. Sequencing was performed on PBMCs or T cells enriched from blood (not recorded which). The receptors originated from a woman in her forties or fifties who had recovered from COVID-19.

This clone was seen a handful of times. The limits of the CDR3 on the DNA are not certain, so only TCRdb's listed CDR3 is given. The CDR3 is CASSFGTPSVGGYTF. This chain joins TRBV28 and TRBJ1-2; the table gives TRBD1 as D, unverified against the DNA. With termini counted, the CDR3 has 15 amino acids. Germline loops: CDR1 MDHEN, CDR2 SYDVKM.

J is TRBJ1-2 and V is TRBV15; TRBD1 agrees at 7 bases. CDR1 is LNHNV and CDR2 is YYDKDF in the germline V gene (reference sequence). The CDR3 is made up of 16 amino acids. The J segment lost 2 bases and the V segment lost 0 bases, leaving 6 bases of the junction unmatched. CDR3 in DNA: TGTGCCACCAGCAGAGATGAGGGGACAGAGAACTATGGCTACACCTTC. As protein: CATSRDEGTENYGYTF.

The rearrangement joins TRBV3-1 (or the pseudogene TRBV3-2) to TRBJ2-3, with 8 bases that match TRBD2. CDR1 is LGHDT and CDR2 is YNNKEL in the germline V gene (reference sequence). The J segment lost 0 bases and the V segment lost 2 bases, leaving 4 bases of the junction unmatched. The CDR3 has 16 residues. The DNA of the CDR3 is TGTGCCAGCAGCCAACTCAGCGGGAGTAGCACAGATACGCAGTATTTT. This codes for CASSQLSGSSTDTQYF.

The chain is built from TRBV3-1 (or the pseudogene TRBV3-2) and TRBJ2-1, with 8 bases matching TRBD2. The CDR3 spans 12 residues. Germline V gene data show CDR1 as LGHDT and CDR2 as YNNKEL (reference sequence). Trimming at V came to 4 bases and at J to 10 bases, leaving 3 bases not matched to a gene. The CDR3 sequence: CASSLLAGEQFF. The CDR3 DNA reads TGTGCCAGCAGCCTATTAGCGGGAGAGCAGTTCTTC.

The CDR3 nucleotides are TGTGCCAGCAGTGTACAGATCTCTGGAAACACCATATATTTT. As protein: CASSVQISGNTIYF. The chain joins TRBV9 to TRBJ1-3; D uncertain. V was shortened by 5 bases and J by 0 bases, with 9 bases between the two germline ends. Germline assignment: CDR1 SGDLS and CDR2 YYNGEE. This CDR3 comprises 14 residues.

V and J are TRBV9 and TRBJ1-5, with unresolved D. V was pared by 3 bases and J by 3 bases, with 13 bases between. CDR1 and CDR2 (germline): SGDLS, YYNGEE. The CDR3 is 15 residues long. The CDR3 coding sequence is TGTGCCAGCAGCGCCACGGGGTGGGACAATCAGCCCCAGCATTTT. The encoded protein is CASSATGWDNQPQHF. The variable domain in full, completed from reference TRBV9 and TRBJ1-5, reads DSGVTQTPKHLITATGQRVTLRCSPRSGDLSVYWYQQSLDQGLQFLIQYYNGEERAKGNILERFSAQQFPDLHSELNLSSLELGDSALYFCASSATGWDNQPQHFGDGTRLSIL.

The chain carries TRBV6-5 and TRBJ2-5; 10 bases match TRBD1. Germline V gene data show CDR1 as MNHEY and CDR2 as SVGAGI. The length of the CDR3 is 12 residues. V lost 8 bases, J lost 4 bases, and 1 base stayed unmatched. The CDR3 sequence is CASRDRGETQYF. The CDR3, as DNA: TGTGCCAGCCGGGACAGGGGAGAGACCCAGTACTTC.

The gene calls are TRBV4-1 and TRBJ2-1; TRBD1 is a possible D gene (6 bases). This CDR3 comprises 13 residues. V was trimmed by 3 bases and J by 13 bases, leaving 16 bases between them. The germline V gene encodes CDR1 MGHRA and CDR2 YSYEKL. Here the CDR3 reads CASSHASDSRQFF. Written as DNA, the CDR3 is TGCGCCAGCAGCCATGCGTCGGACAGCCGTCAGTTCTTC.

The rearrangement uses TRBV6-1 and TRBJ1-5; 8 bases fit TRBD1. This CDR3 has 15 amino acids. Germline-derived CDR1 and CDR2 are MNHNS and SASEGT. V lost 2 bases to trimming and J lost 4 bases; unmatched junction nucleotides: 4. Here the CDR3 DNA reads TGTGCCAGCAGTGAACAGGGGGCTTGGAATCAGCCCCAGCATTTT. This sequence encodes CASSEQGAWNQPQHF.

The gene calls are TRBV19 and TRBJ1-1; 9 positions match TRBD1. CDR1 LNHDA and CDR2 SQIVND come from the germline V gene (reference sequence). Trimming at V came to 2 bases and at J to 0 bases, leaving 7 bases not matched to a gene. The CDR3 is 17 amino acids. The CDR3 coding sequence is TGTGCCAGTAGTATATATGGACAGGGGAGCCTGAACACTGAAGCTTTCTTT. It codes for CASSIYGQGSLNTEAFF.

This clone was seen a single time. The chain couples TRBV5-1 to TRBJ2-1; 8 positions agree with TRBD2. Unmatched junction bases numbered 11, after V lost 0 bases and J lost 6 bases. This CDR3 is 17 amino acids long. Germline CDR1 is SGHRS and CDR2 is YFSETQ. The CDR3, as DNA: TGCGCCAGCAGCTTGGTGCTTGGCGAGCGGGAGTCCAATGAGCAGTTCTTC. It encodes CASSLVLGERESNEQFF.

The V and J genes are TRBV5-6 and TRBJ2-7, with 7 bases lining up with TRBD2. The length of the CDR3 is 15 residues. V trimming: 4 bases; J trimming: 3 bases; junction bases outside the gene matches: 10. Germline V gene lookup returns CDR1 SGHDT and CDR2 YYEEEE. The CDR3 bases are TGTGCCAGCAGCCCTTTTCGGGAGGCCTACTACGAGCAGTACTTC. Translating it yields CASSPFREAYYEQYF.

CDR3 residues: CASSRSRDNYEQYF. The CDR3 DNA reads TGTGCCAGCAGCCGGAGCCGGGACAATTACGAGCAGTACTTC. This chain joins TRBV7-2 and TRBJ2-7, with D possibly matching TRBD1 (6 bases). Germline CDR1 is SGHTA and CDR2 is FQGNSA. V lost 5 bases and J lost 4, with 15 bases in between. This CDR3 spans 14 amino acids.

This clone has only a few counts. The genes are TRBV30 and TRBJ1-1, with 9 positions matching TRBD1. The ends lost 2 bases at V and 0 bases at J; junction bases unmatched: 4. The CDR3 is made up of 15 amino acids. The germline CDR1 and CDR2 sequences are GTSNPN and SVGIG (reference sequence). The chain's CDR3 is CAWSRTGAMNTEAFF. The DNA of the CDR3 is TGTGCCTGGAGTCGGACAGGGGCCATGAACACTGAAGCTTTCTTT.

This chain uses TRBV10-3 with TRBJ2-5, with 7 bases identical to TRBD1. Germline V gene sequence: CDR1 ENHRY, CDR2 SYGVKD. The CDR3 consists of 16 residues. The trim removed 10 bases at V and 4 bases at J, leaving 18 bases unmatched. In DNA, the CDR3 is TGTGCCACCTCTCCAAGGGGGCAGGGAAATTCAGAGACCCAGTACTTC. Translation: CATSPRGQGNSETQYF.

The gene calls are TRBV7-3 and TRBJ2-3; possible D gene TRBD2, 5 bases. The CDR3 runs to 14 residues. Trimming cost V 3 bases and J 0 bases, with 7 bases left between them. Germline V gene data show CDR1 as SGHTA and CDR2 as FQGTGA. CDR3: CASSFGGSTDTQYF. CDR3 sequence (DNA): TGTGCCAGCAGCTTTGGCGGGAGCACAGATACGCAGTATTTT.

V usage is TRBV11-3 and J usage is TRBJ2-7, with 11 positions matching TRBD2. The CDR3 loop spans 18 amino acids. With 0 bases clipped from V and 3 bases from J, the junction kept 10 bases outside the gene matches. Germline-derived CDR1 and CDR2 are SGHNT and YENEEA. As DNA, the CDR3 is TGTGCCAGCAGCTTAGACCCCCCCATACTAGCGGGAGTCTACGAGCAGTACTTC. This gives the protein CASSLDPPILAGVYEQYF. The full variable domain, in which reference TRBV11-3 and TRBJ2-7 provide the parts outside the CDR3, is EAGVVQSPRYKIIEKKQPVAFWCNPISGHNTLYWYLQNLGQGPELLIRYENEEAVDDSQLPKDRFSAERLKGVDSTLKIQPAELGDSAVYLCASSLDPPILAGVYEQYFGPGTRLTVT.

V gene TRBV6-5 combines with J gene TRBJ1-2; 10 bases match TRBD1. Germline V CDR1 and CDR2: MNHEY, SVGAGI. Trimming cost V 5 bases and J 8 bases; bases outside gene matches: 11. CDR3 length: 15 amino acids. The chain's CDR3 is CASSMTTGGGWGYTF. In DNA form, the CDR3 reads TGTGCCAGCAGTATGACGACAGGGGGCGGTTGGGGCTACACCTTC.

A note on this clone: A read error may account for a junction end that differs from germline. This sequence joins TRBV7-7 and TRBJ2-6, with D possibly matching TRBD2 (6 bases). CDR3 length: 16 amino acids. The germline V gene encodes CDR1 SSHAT and CDR2 FNYEAQ (reference sequence). The CDR3 spells CASSSGRGSGANVLTF. The CDR3 DNA is TGTGCTAGCAGCTCCGGTCGGGGGTCTGGGGCCAACGTCCTGACTTTC.

In the case of this clone: Other nucleotide sequences from this sample produce the same CDR3. In nucleotides, the CDR3 is TGTGCCAGTAGTAACAGGGGAAATCAGCCCCAGCATTTT. Protein: CASSNRGNQPQHF. The rearrangement joins TRBV19 to TRBJ1-5, with TRBD1 matching over 7 bases. Trimming at V came to 4 bases and at J to 4 bases, leaving 1 base not matched to a gene. Germline lookup yields CDR1 LNHDA and CDR2 SQIVND (reference sequence). The CDR3 contains 13 residues.

The chain uses TRBV2 and TRBJ2-3; D might be TRBD2 (6 bases). This CDR3 spans 13 amino acids. Trimming took off 7 bases at V and 1 base at J, with 9 bases between the two ends. Germline V lookup: CDR1 SNHLY, CDR2 FYNNEI. CDR3 in amino acids: CASNLAGTDTQYF. The DNA for the CDR3 is TGTGCCAGCAATTTAGCGGGCACAGATACGCAGTATTTT.

This clone was counted between two and nine times. This chain joins TRBV28 and TRBJ2-3; D is possibly TRBD1 (5 bases). CDR1 and CDR2 (germline): MDHEN, SYDVKM. CDR3 size: 15 residues. Between the trimmed V and J ends, which lost 3 bases and 5 bases, there was a span of 15 bases. The CDR3 DNA reads TGTGCCAGCAGTTTTAATCGACAGTCCAGAGATACGCAGTATTTT. This translates into CASSFNRQSRDTQYF.

The chain combines TRBV10-3 with TRBJ1-5; 7 bases are shared with TRBD1. Germline trimming cut 8 bases from V and 1 base from J; bases unmatched to any gene: 2. This CDR3 contains 13 residues. Germline CDR1 is ENHRY and CDR2 is SYGVKD. Here the CDR3 reads CAIGGQSNQPQHF. CDR3 coding DNA: TGTGCCATCGGGGGACAGAGCAATCAGCCCCAGCATTTT.

In nucleotides, the CDR3 is TGTGCCAGCAGTGACGATGGGCACGAGCAGTACTTC. It translates to CASSDDGHEQYF. The chain combines TRBV2 with TRBJ2-7, with D hard to call. V gave up 3 bases and J gave up 5 bases, with 8 bases separating them. There are 12 residues in the CDR3. The germline gives CDR1 SNHLY, CDR2 FYNNEI. The variable domain in full, completed from reference TRBV2 and TRBJ2-7, reads EPEVTQTPSHQVTQMGQEVILRCVPISNHLYFYWYRQILGQKVEFLVSFYNNEISEKSEIFDDQFSVERPDGSNFTLKIRSTKLEDSAMYFCASSDDGHEQYFGPGTRLTVT.

The chain employs TRBV5-1 and TRBJ2-1, with 8 bases fitting TRBD1. Germline V CDR1 and CDR2: SGHRS, YFSETQ. With 4 bases clipped from V and 9 bases from J, the junction kept 12 bases outside the gene matches. The CDR3 is 15 residues long. The CDR3 loop is CASSLMGQADGEQFF. The CDR3 DNA sequence: TGCGCCAGCAGCCTCATGGGACAGGCTGATGGTGAGCAGTTCTTC.

The chain employs TRBV6-2 or TRBV6-3 and TRBJ2-7; D uncertain. The germline V gene has CDR1 MNHEY and CDR2 SVGEGT. The CDR3 is made up of 14 amino acids. The V end lost 4 bases, the J end lost 2 bases, and 12 bases lay between the germline ends. For the CDR3, the DNA is TGTGCCAGCAGTTGGGTTTTGGGCCCCTACGAGCAGTACTTC. The encoded protein is CASSWVLGPYEQYF.

This clone was observed at least ten times. The chain uses TRBV27 and TRBJ2-1; 9 bases agree with TRBD2. CDR3 length: 14 residues. Germline CDR1 is MNHEY and CDR2 is SMNVEV (reference sequence). V lost 6 bases to trimming and J lost 8 bases; unmatched junction nucleotides: 8. The CDR3: CASSVAGEDYEQFF. The CDR3 DNA reads TGTGCCAGCAGCGTAGCGGGAGAGGATTATGAGCAGTTCTTC.

J is TRBJ2-7 and V is TRBV21-1; the D segment call TRBD2 is taken from the table without a DNA check. TRBV21-1 is a listed pseudogene. There are 14 residues in the CDR3. The CDR3 spells CASRASKGAYEQYF. CDR3 coding DNA: TGTGCCAGCAGGGCCAGCAAGGGAGCCTACGAGCAGTACTTC.

A single count supports this clone. The chain employs TRBV4-3 and TRBJ2-1; tentative D call: TRBD2 (5 bases). The V gene lost 0 bases and the J gene lost 4 bases, with 13 bases spanning the gap. This CDR3 has 16 amino acids. Germline V gene sequence: CDR1 LGHNA, CDR2 YSLEER. The CDR3 DNA follows: TGCGCCAGCAGCCAAGATCGGGGTACAGTATACAATGAGCAGTTCTTC. It yields the protein CASSQDRGTVYNEQFF.

This chain joins TRBV5-1 and TRBJ2-7; 10 nucleotides agree with TRBD1. The CDR3 is 15 amino acids. Germline assignment: CDR1 SGHRS and CDR2 YFSETQ. The V segment lost 5 bases and the J segment 2 bases; nucleotides outside the gene matches: 7. CDR3 in amino acids: CASSNTGTGAYEQYF. CDR3 in DNA: TGCGCCAGCAGTAATACCGGGACAGGGGCCTACGAGCAGTACTTC. Full variable domain (rest looked up from reference TRBV5-1 and TRBJ2-7): KAGVTQTPRYLIKTRGQQVTLSCSPISGHRSVSWYQQTPGQGLQFLFEYFSETQRNKGNFPGRFSGRQFSNSRSEMNVSTLELGDSALYLCASSNTGTGAYEQYFGPGTRLTVT.